This record looks at one T cell receptor beta chain sequence and its context. The data derive from a study of T cells in Graves' hyperthyroidism and ophthalmopathy. Germline V gives CDR1 DFQATT, CDR2 SNEGSKA (reference sequence). The CDR3 totals 13 residues. Trimming took off 6 bases at V and 0 bases at J, with 9 bases between the two ends. Those patients with uncontrolled infection, other autoimmune disease, pregnancy or lactation were excluded. Diagnosis rested on symptoms, serum thyroxine and TRAb, thyroid ultrasound, and orbital computed tomography. Source material for PBMCs was 10 ml fresh peripheral blood. Amplified regions were TCR beta CDR3 sequences from RNA transcripts. Primed by the HTBI set, a first-round RT-PCR was run on the TCR CDR3. TCRdb reprocessed the multiplex PCR reads via MiXCR and lists one record per CDR3 protein. The sample lists about 620,000 distinct CDR3 sequences, around 16% occurring once.

This sequence originates from a woman in her thirties with Graves' hyperthyroidism. This chain joins TRBV20-1 and TRBJ2-4; D is undetermined. Sequenced input: blood. The chain's CDR3 is CSAPVSAKNIQYF. As DNA, the CDR3 is TGCAGTGCGCCGGTTTCAGCCAAAAACATTCAGTACTTC.